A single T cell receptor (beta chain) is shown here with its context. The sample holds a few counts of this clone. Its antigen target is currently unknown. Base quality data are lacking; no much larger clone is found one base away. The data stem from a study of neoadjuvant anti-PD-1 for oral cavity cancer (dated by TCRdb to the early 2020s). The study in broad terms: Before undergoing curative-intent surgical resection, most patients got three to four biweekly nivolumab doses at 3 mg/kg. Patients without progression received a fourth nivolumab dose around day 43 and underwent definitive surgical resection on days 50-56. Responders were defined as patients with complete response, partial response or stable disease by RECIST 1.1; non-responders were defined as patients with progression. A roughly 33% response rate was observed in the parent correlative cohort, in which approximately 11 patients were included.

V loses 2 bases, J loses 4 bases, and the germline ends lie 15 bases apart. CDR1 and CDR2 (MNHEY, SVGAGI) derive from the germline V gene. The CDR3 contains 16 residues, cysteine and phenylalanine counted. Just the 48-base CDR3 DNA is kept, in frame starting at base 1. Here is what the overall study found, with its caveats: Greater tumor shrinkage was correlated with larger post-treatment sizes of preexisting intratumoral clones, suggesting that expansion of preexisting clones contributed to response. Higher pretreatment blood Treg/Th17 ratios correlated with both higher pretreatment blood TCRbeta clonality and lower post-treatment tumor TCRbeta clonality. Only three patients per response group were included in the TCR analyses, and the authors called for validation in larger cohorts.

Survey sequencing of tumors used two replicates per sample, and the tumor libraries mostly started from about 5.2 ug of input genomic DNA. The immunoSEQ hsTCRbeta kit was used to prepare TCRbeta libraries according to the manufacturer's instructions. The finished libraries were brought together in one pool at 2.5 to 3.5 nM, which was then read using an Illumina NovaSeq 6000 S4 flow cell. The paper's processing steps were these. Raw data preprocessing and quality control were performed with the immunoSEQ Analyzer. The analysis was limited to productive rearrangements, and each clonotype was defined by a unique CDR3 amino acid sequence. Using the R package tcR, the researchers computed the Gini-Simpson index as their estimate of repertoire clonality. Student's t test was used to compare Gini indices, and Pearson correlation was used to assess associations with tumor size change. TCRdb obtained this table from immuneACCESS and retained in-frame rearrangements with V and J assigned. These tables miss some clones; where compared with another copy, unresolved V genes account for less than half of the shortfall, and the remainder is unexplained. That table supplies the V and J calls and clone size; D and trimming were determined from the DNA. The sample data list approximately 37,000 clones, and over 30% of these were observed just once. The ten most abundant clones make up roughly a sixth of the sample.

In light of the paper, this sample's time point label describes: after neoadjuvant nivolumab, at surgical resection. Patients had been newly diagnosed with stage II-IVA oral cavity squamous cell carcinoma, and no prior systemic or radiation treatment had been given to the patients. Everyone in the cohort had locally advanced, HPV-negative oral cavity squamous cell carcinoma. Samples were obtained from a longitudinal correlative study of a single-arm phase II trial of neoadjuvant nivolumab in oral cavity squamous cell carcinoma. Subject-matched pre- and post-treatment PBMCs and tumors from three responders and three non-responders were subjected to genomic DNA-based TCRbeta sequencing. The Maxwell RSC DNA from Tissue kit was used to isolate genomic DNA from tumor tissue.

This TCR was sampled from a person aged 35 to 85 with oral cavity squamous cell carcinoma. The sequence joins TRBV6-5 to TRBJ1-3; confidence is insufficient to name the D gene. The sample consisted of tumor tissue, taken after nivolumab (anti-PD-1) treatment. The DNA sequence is TGTGCCAGCAGTTACACTCGTCAGTCCGAGGGAAACACCATATATTTT. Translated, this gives CASSYTRQSEGNTIYF.